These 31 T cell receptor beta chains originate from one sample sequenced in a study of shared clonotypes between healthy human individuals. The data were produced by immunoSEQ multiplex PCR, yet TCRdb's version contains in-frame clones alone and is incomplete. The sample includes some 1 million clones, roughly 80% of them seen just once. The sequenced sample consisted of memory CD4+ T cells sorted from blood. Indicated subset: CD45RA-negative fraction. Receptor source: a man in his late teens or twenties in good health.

The CDR3 sequence: CASSSGLAGSKNIQYF. Written as DNA, the CDR3 is TGTGCCAGCAGCTCGGGACTAGCGGGGAGCAAAAACATTCAGTACTTC. The chain links TRBV11-3 to TRBJ2-4; 13 bases agree with TRBD2. This CDR3 is built from 16 residues. Losses at the gene ends were 4 bases for V and 3 bases for J; bases not matched to a gene: 3. In germline, CDR1 is SGHNT, CDR2 YENEEA. Complete variable domain (other parts from reference TRBV11-3 and TRBJ2-4): EAGVVQSPRYKIIEKKQPVAFWCNPISGHNTLYWYLQNLGQGPELLIRYENEEAVDDSQLPKDRFSAERLKGVDSTLKIQPAELGDSAVYLCASSSGLAGSKNIQYFGAGTRLSVL.

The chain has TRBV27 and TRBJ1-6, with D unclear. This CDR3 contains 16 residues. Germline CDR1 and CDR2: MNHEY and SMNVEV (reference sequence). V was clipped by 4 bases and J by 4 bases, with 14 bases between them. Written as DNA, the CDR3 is TGTGCCAGCAGTTCTATCGAGACGGGGTATAATTCACCCCTCCACTTT. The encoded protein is CASSSIETGYNSPLHF.

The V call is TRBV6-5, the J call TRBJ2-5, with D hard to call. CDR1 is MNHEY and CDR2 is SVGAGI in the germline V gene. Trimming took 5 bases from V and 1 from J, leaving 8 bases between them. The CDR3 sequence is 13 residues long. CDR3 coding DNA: TGTGCCAGCAGTCGGACGCCCCAAGAGACCCAGTACTTC. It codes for CASSRTPQETQYF.

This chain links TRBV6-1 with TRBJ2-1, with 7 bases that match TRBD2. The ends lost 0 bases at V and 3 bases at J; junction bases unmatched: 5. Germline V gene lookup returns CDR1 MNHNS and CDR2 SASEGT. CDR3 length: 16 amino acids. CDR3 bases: TGTGCCAGCAGTGAAGCTGGACTAGTTTTCTACAATGAGCAGTTCTTC. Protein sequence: CASSEAGLVFYNEQFF.

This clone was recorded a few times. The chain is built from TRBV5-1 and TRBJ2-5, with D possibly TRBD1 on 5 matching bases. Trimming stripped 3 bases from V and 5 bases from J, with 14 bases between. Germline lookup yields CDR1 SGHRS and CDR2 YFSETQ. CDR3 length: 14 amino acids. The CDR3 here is CASSSPPGWETQYF. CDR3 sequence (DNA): TGCGCCAGCAGCTCGCCCCCAGGGTGGGAGACCCAGTACTTC.

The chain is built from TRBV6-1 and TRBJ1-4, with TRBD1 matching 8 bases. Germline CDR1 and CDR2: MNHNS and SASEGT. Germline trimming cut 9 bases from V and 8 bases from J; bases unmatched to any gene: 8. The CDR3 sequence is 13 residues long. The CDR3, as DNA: TGTGCCAGTAAGCAGGGGGCAAAGGAAAAACTGTTTTTT. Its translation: CASKQGAKEKLFF.

The CDR3 loop reads CASSLAGTVTLYEQYF. The CDR3, as DNA: TGCGCCAGCAGCTTGGCAGGGACAGTTACCCTCTACGAGCAGTACTTC. The chain uses TRBV5-1 and TRBJ2-7; 7 bases fit TRBD1. This CDR3 is 16 amino acids long. The germline V gene has CDR1 SGHRS and CDR2 YFSETQ. V dropped 0 bases and J dropped 3; count of bases not matched to a gene: 9.

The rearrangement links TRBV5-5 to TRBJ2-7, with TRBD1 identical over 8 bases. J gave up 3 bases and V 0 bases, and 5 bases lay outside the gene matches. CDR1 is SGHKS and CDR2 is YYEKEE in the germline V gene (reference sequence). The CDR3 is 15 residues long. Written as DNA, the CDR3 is TGTGCCAGCAGCTTGGCAGGGGGCCTCATCTACGAGCAGTACTTC. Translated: CASSLAGGLIYEQYF.

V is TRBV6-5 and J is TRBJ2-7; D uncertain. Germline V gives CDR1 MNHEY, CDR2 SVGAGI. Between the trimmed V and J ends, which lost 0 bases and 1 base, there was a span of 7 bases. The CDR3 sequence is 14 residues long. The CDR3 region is CASSYSSDSYEQYF. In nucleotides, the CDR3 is TGTGCCAGCAGTTACTCGTCTGATTCCTACGAGCAGTACTTC.

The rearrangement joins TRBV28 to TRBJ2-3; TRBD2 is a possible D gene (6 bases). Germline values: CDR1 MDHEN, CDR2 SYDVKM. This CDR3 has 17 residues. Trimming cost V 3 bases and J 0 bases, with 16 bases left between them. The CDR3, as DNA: TGTGCCAGCAGTTTTTTTTCCGGGGGTGATAGCACAGATACGCAGTATTTT. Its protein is CASSFFSGGDSTDTQYF.

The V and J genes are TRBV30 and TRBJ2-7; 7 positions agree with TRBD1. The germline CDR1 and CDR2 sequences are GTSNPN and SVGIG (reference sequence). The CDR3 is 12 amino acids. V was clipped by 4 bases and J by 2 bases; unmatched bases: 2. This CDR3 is CAWNQGAYEQYF. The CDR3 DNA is TGTGCCTGGAATCAGGGGGCCTACGAGCAGTACTTC.

The CDR3 reads CASSFAGTANEKLFF. In DNA, the CDR3 is TGTGCCAGCAGCTTCGCCGGGACAGCTAATGAAAAACTGTTTTTT. This rearrangement joins TRBV11-2 to TRBJ1-4, with 7 bases that match TRBD1. Germline V gene sequence: CDR1 SGHAT, CDR2 FQNNGV. The length of the CDR3 is 15 residues. V was pared by 3 bases and J by 3 bases, with 4 bases of the junction left unmatched.

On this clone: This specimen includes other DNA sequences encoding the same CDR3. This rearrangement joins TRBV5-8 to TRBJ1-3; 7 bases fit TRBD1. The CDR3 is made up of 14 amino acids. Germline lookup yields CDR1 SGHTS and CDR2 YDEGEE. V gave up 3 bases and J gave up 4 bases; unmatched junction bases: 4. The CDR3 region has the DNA TGTGCCAGCAGCTACCGGGACAGCGGAAACACCATATATTTT. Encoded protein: CASSYRDSGNTIYF.

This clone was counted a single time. The CDR3 here is CASSPLAGVENIQYF. The DNA for the CDR3 is TGTGCCAGCTCACCCCTAGCGGGAGTGGAAAACATTCAGTACTTC. The V gene is TRBV18, the J gene TRBJ2-4; 10 bases line up with TRBD2. Germline values: CDR1 KGHSH, CDR2 LQKENI. The CDR3 totals 15 residues. After removal of 3 bases from V and 5 bases from J, the junction contained 4 bases not matched to a gene.

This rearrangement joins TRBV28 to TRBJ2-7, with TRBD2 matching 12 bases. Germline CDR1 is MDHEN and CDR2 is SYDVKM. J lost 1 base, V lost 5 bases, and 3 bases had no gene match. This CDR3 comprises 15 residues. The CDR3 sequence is CASSPSGGASYEQYF. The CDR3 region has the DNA TGTGCCAGCAGTCCTAGCGGGGGGGCATCCTACGAGCAGTACTTC.

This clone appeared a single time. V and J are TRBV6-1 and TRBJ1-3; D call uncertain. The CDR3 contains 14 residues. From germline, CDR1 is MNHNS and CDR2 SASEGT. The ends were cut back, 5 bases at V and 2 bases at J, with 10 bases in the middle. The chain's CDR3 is CASSKGDPGNTIYF. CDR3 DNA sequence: TGTGCCAGCAGTAAGGGCGACCCTGGAAACACCATATATTTT.

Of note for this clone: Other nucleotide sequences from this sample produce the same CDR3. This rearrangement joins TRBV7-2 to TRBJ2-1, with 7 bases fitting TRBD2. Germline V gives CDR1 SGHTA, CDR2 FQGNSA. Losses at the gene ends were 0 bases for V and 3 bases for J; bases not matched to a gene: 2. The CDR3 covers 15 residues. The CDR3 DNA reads TGTGCCAGCAGCTTAGCGAGCGGGAACTACAATGAGCAGTTCTTC. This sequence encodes CASSLASGNYNEQFF.

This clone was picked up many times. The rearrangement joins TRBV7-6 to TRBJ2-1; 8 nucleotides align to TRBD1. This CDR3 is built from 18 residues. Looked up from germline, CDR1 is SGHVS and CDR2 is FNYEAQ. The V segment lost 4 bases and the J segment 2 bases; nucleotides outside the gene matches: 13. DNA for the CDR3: TGTGCCAGCAGCTCCCTAGCCCGGGACAGGCGGGCCTACAATGAGCAGTTCTTC. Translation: CASSSLARDRRAYNEQFF.

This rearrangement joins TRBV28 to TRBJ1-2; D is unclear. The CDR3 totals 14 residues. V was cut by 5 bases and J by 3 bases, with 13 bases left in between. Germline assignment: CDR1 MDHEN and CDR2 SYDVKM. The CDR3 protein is CASSLSGLYYGYTF. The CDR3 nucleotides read TGTGCCAGCAGTCTCAGTGGTCTTTACTATGGCTACACCTTC.

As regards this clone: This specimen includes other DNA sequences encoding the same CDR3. The CDR3 sequence: CASSLAGVDTQYF. The CDR3 bases are TGTGCCAGCAGCTTGGCAGGAGTCGATACGCAGTATTTT. The gene calls are TRBV7-2 and TRBJ2-3; D unclear. The CDR3 runs to 13 residues. V was pared by 3 bases and J by 6 bases, with 10 bases between. Germline V gives CDR1 SGHTA, CDR2 FQGNSA.

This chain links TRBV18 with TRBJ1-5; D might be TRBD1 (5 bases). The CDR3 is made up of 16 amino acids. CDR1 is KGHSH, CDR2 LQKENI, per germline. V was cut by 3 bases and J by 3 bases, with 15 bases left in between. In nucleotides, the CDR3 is TGTGCCAGCTCACCCGGGGCAGTCTCGATCAATCAGCCCCAGCATTTT. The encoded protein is CASSPGAVSINQPQHF.

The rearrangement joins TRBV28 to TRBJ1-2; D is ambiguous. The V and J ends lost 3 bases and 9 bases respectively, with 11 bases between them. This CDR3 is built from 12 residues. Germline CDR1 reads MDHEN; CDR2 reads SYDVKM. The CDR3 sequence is CASSFFLGRYTF. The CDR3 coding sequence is TGTGCCAGCAGTTTCTTTCTCGGCCGCTACACCTTC.

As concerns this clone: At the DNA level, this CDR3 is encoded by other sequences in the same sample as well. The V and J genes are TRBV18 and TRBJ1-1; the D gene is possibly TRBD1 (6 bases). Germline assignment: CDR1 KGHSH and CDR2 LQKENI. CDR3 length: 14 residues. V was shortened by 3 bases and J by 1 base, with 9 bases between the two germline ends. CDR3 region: CASSPQGKNTEAFF. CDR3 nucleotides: TGTGCCAGCTCACCGCAGGGGAAGAACACTGAAGCTTTCTTT.

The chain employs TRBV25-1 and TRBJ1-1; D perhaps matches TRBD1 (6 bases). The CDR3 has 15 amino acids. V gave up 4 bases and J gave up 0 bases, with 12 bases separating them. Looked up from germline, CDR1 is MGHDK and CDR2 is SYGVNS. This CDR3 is CASSAIGQMNTEAFF. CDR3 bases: TGTGCCAGCAGTGCTATCGGACAGATGAACACTGAAGCTTTCTTT.

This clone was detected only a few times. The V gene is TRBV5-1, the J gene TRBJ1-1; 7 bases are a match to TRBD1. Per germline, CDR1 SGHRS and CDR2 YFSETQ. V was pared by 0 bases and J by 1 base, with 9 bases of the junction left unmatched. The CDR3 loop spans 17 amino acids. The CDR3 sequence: CASSLGPQTGWNTEAFF. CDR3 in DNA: TGCGCCAGCAGCTTGGGACCTCAGACAGGGTGGAACACTGAAGCTTTCTTT.

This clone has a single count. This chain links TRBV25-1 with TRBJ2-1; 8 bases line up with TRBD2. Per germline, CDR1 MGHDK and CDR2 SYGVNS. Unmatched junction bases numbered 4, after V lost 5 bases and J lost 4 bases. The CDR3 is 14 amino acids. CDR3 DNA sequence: TGTGCCAGCAGTCCAGCGGGGGAGTACAATGAGCAGTTCTTC. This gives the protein CASSPAGEYNEQFF.

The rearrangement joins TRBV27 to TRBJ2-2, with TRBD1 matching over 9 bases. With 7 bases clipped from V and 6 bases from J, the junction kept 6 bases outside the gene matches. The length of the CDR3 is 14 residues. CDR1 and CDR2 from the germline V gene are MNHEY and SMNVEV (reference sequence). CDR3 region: CASTGQGRAGELFF. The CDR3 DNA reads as TGTGCCAGCACCGGACAGGGGAGGGCCGGGGAGCTGTTTTTT.

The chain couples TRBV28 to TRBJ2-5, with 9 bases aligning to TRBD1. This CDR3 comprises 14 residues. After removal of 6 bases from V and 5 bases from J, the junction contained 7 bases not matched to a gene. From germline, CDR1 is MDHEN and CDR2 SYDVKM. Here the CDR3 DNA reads TGTGCCAGCAGCAAACAGGGGGCTGGGGAGACCCAGTACTTC. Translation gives CASSKQGAGETQYF.

The CDR3 loop reads CASSFETYGYTF. In DNA form, the CDR3 reads TGTGCCAGCAGTTTTGAGACCTATGGCTACACCTTC. The gene calls are TRBV6-1 and TRBJ1-2; D gene ambiguous. V was trimmed by 5 bases and J by 4 bases, leaving 8 bases between them. The CDR3 spans 12 residues. Germline V lookup: CDR1 MNHNS, CDR2 SASEGT.

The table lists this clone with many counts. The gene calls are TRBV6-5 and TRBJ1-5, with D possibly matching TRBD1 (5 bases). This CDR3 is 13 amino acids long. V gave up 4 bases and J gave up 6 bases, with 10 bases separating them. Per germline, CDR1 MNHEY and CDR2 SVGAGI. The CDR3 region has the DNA TGTGCCAGCAGTTTGACAGACGGTCAGCCCCAGCATTTT. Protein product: CASSLTDGQPQHF.

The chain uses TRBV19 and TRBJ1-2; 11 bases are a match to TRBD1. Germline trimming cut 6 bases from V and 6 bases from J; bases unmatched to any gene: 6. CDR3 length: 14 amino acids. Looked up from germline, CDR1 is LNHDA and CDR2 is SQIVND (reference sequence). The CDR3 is CASSAGQGVNGYTF. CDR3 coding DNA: TGTGCCAGTAGCGCGGGACAGGGGGTTAATGGCTACACCTTC.